Listed below are T cell receptor beta chains from one sample, sequenced in a study of response to subunit inactivated influenza vaccine. TCRdb reprocessed the RT-PCR reads with MiXCR, giving one entry per CDR3 protein. Altogether about 650,000 distinct CDR3 sequences are present, 13% to 15% being singletons, with the ten largest covering around 7.6%. The sequencing used PBMCs from blood, collected 14 to 15 days before vaccination. The receptors derive from a middle-aged man who received an inactivated influenza vaccine. The CDR3 runs from the conserved cysteine through the conserved F or W. The D gene is left open where the match is weak. The size field is filled for only some rows; it gives once, few, many or a size class.

DNA: TGCAGTGCTAGACGAAATCGGGGTACTGAAGCTTTCTTT; CDR3: CSARRNRGTEAFF; J: TRBJ1-1; V: TRBV20-1; D: -; size: -
DNA: TGTGCCTTCGGGAGGGGGCTGTACACTGAAGCTTTCTTT; CDR3: CAFGRGLYTEAFF; J: TRBJ1-1; V: TRBV30; D: TRBD1; size: few
DNA: TGTGCCAGCAGGCCCGGGCCGTCTGGGGCCAACGTCCTGACTTTC; CDR3: CASRPGPSGANVLTF; J: TRBJ2-6; V: TRBV3-1; D: -; size: -
DNA: TGTGCCAGCAGAGCGCTAACAGGGCGTGGGACAGATACGCAGTATTTT; CDR3: CASRALTGRGTDTQYF; J: TRBJ2-3; V: TRBV12-3/TRBV12-4; D: -; size: many
DNA: TGCGCCAGCACCGGGACAGGGAGAGGCACAGATACGCAGTATTTT; CDR3: CASTGTGRGTDTQYF; J: TRBJ2-3; V: TRBV5-1; D: TRBD1; size: -
DNA: TGTGCCAGCAGCTGGGACAGGGCTTCACCCCTCCACTTT; CDR3: CASSWDRASPLHF; J: TRBJ1-6; V: TRBV7-2; D: TRBD1; size: -
DNA: TGCGCCAGCAGACAGGGGGGATCGGAGACCCAGTACTTC; CDR3: CASRQGGSETQYF; J: TRBJ2-5; V: TRBV5-1; D: TRBD1; size: few
DNA: TGTGCCAGCAGTAACCTCGCAGGAGTTACCCTCTACGAGCAGTACTTC; CDR3: CASSNLAGVTLYEQYF; J: TRBJ2-7; V: TRBV27; D: -; size: -
DNA: TGTGCCAGCTCACCAACAAGACAGGGGAATGAGCAGTTCTTC; CDR3: CASSPTRQGNEQFF; J: TRBJ2-1; V: TRBV18; D: TRBD1; size: few
DNA: TGCAGTGCTAGAGGACTTGGCGGGAGATTCTACAATGAGCAGTTCTTC; CDR3: CSARGLGGRFYNEQFF; J: TRBJ2-1; V: TRBV20-1; D: TRBD2; size: few
DNA: TGCGCCAGCAGCTTGAGGCCGCCAGATGTTGGGAATGAGCAGTTCTTC; CDR3: CASSLRPPDVGNEQFF; J: TRBJ2-1; V: TRBV5-1; D: -; size: many
DNA: TGCAGTGCTAGAGATCTGGGGGAGGCCAACGTCCTGACTTTC; CDR3: CSARDLGEANVLTF; J: TRBJ2-6; V: TRBV20-1; D: -; size: -
DNA: TGTGCCAGCAGTCAGTCCCAGGGACCCTACGAGCAGTACTTC; CDR3: CASSQSQGPYEQYF; J: TRBJ2-7; V: TRBV2; D: -; size: -
DNA: TGTGCCAGCAGCCTAAGGACAGGGAAGGGCGAGCAGTACTTC; CDR3: CASSLRTGKGEQYF; J: TRBJ2-7; V: TRBV13; D: TRBD1; size: many
DNA: TGCGCCAGCAGCCGTTCGACCGACTATGAGCAGTTCTTC; CDR3: CASSRSTDYEQFF; J: TRBJ2-1; V: TRBV5-1; D: -; size: few
DNA: TGTGCCAGCAGCTTAGCAGGGGGCCACACTGAAGCTTTCTTT; CDR3: CASSLAGGHTEAFF; J: TRBJ1-1; V: TRBV7-9; D: TRBD1; size: -
DNA: TGTGCCAGCAGCCGGGACTACCCAGGTACGCAGTATTTT; CDR3: CASSRDYPGTQYF; J: TRBJ2-3; V: TRBV3-1; D: TRBD2; size: -
DNA: TGTGCCAGCAGACCACCACATGAGGGGGAGACCCAGTACTTC; CDR3: CASRPPHEGETQYF; J: TRBJ2-5; V: TRBV28; D: -; size: many
DNA: TGTGCCAGCAGCTCCGCCGGGACAGGGTACGAGCAGTACTTC; CDR3: CASSSAGTGYEQYF; J: TRBJ2-7; V: TRBV9; D: TRBD1; size: few
DNA: TGTGCCAGCAGGAGGGCAGGCGAGGGCTACACCTTC; CDR3: CASRRAGEGYTF; J: TRBJ1-2; V: TRBV7-9; D: -; size: -
DNA: TGTGCCAGCAGTGAGGGACAGGGGGGGGTCACAGATACGCAGTATTTT; CDR3: CASSEGQGGVTDTQYF; J: TRBJ2-3; V: TRBV2; D: TRBD1; size: few
DNA: TGTGCCAGCAGTTCCCTTGAGGTTAGCGGGAGCACAGATACGCAGTATTTT; CDR3: CASSSLEVSGSTDTQYF; J: TRBJ2-3; V: TRBV28; D: TRBD2; size: many
DNA: TGTGCCAGCTCACCCCCCCGGAGCGGGAGCTCCGATGAGCAGTTCTTC; CDR3: CASSPPRSGSSDEQFF; J: TRBJ2-1; V: TRBV18; D: TRBD2; size: -
DNA: TGCAGTGCTGAACCACGGACTCACCGAAACATTCAGTACTTC; CDR3: CSAEPRTHRNIQYF; J: TRBJ2-4; V: TRBV20-1; D: -; size: -
DNA: TGTGCCAGCAGCAAAATGGTCACCGGGGAGCTGTTTTTT; CDR3: CASSKMVTGELFF; J: TRBJ2-2; V: TRBV12-3/TRBV12-4; D: -; size: -
DNA: TGTGCCAGCAGCCAAGTTAAGCGACAGGGGGCCAACGAGCAGTACTTC; CDR3: CASSQVKRQGANEQYF; J: TRBJ2-7; V: TRBV4-2; D: TRBD1; size: many
DNA: TGTGCCAGCAGTCGGGACTCAACATACAATGAGCAGTTCTTC; CDR3: CASSRDSTYNEQFF; J: TRBJ2-1; V: TRBV27; D: -; size: many
DNA: TGTGCCAGCAGTGAACAAACTTATAATGAAAAACTGTTTTTT; CDR3: CASSEQTYNEKLFF; J: TRBJ1-4; V: TRBV2; D: -; size: -
DNA: TGTGCCAGCAGTGACAGGGGGGTCAATCAGCCCCAGCATTTT; CDR3: CASSDRGVNQPQHF; J: TRBJ1-5; V: TRBV2; D: TRBD1; size: -
DNA: TGTGCTAGTGGTACCGGGACGGGCGAAGCTTTCTTT; CDR3: CASGTGTGEAFF; J: TRBJ1-1; V: TRBV12-5; D: -; size: -
DNA: TGTGCCAGCAGCCCGGAAATAGCGCAGTATTTT; CDR3: CASSPEIAQYF; J: TRBJ2-3; V: TRBV7-2; D: -; size: -
DNA: TGTGCCAGCGGGGTTCGGTCTAGCGGCTACGAGCAGTACTTC; CDR3: CASGVRSSGYEQYF; J: TRBJ2-7; V: TRBV27; D: TRBD2; size: -
DNA: TGCGCCAGCAGCCCCGATTCCGGGGCTTACAATGAGCAGTTCTTC; CDR3: CASSPDSGAYNEQFF; J: TRBJ2-1; V: TRBV5-1; D: -; size: few
DNA: TGTGCCAGCAGAACGGGACAGGGGGCCGTAGAGACCCAGTACTTC; CDR3: CASRTGQGAVETQYF; J: TRBJ2-5; V: TRBV28; D: TRBD1; size: -
DNA: TGTGCCAGCAGCCCCCGGGACTCGCAGTTCTTC; CDR3: CASSPRDSQFF; J: TRBJ2-1; V: TRBV7-9; D: -; size: few
DNA: TGTGCCAGCAGTTCTAGCGGGGGCCTCTCCTACGAGCAGTACTTC; CDR3: CASSSSGGLSYEQYF; J: TRBJ2-7; V: TRBV12-3/TRBV12-4; D: TRBD2; size: few